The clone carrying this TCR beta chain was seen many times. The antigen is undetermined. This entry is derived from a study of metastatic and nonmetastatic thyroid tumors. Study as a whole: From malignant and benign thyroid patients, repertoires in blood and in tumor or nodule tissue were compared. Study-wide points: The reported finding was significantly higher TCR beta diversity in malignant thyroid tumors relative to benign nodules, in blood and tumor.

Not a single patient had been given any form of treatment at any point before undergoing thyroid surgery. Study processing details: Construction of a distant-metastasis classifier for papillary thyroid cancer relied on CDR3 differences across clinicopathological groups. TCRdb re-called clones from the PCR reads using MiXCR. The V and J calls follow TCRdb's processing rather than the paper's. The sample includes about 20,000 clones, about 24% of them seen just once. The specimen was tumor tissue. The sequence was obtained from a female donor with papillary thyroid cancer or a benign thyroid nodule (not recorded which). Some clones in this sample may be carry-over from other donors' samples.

The CDR3 here is CASSASGSLGSYNEQFF. The CDR3, as DNA: TGTGCCAGCAGTGCCAGCGGGAGCCTCGGATCCTACAATGAGCAGTTCTTC. The J gene is TRBJ2-1, the V gene TRBV2, with 8 bases lining up with TRBD2. CDR3 length: 17 amino acids. The V segment lost 4 bases and the J segment 1 base; nucleotides outside the gene matches: 9. Germline loops: CDR1 SNHLY, CDR2 FYNNEI.